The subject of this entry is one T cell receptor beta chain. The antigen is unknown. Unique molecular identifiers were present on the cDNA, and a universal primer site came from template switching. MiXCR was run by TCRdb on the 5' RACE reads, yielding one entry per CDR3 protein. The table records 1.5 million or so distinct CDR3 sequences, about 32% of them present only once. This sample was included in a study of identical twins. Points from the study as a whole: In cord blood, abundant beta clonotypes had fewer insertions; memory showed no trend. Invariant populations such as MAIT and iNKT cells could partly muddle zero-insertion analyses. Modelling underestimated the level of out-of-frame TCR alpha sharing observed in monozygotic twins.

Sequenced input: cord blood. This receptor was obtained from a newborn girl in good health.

CDR3 sequence reads: CASSYYGLAGSGELFF. DNA for the CDR3: TGTGCCAGCAGTTACTATGGACTAGCGGGGTCGGGGGAGCTGTTTTTT. The chain joins TRBV6-5 to TRBJ2-2; 12 positions match TRBD2. Trimming removed 1 base from V and 8 bases from J; junction bases left unmatched: 5. CDR1 is MNHEY, CDR2 SVGAGI, per germline. The CDR3 spans 16 residues.